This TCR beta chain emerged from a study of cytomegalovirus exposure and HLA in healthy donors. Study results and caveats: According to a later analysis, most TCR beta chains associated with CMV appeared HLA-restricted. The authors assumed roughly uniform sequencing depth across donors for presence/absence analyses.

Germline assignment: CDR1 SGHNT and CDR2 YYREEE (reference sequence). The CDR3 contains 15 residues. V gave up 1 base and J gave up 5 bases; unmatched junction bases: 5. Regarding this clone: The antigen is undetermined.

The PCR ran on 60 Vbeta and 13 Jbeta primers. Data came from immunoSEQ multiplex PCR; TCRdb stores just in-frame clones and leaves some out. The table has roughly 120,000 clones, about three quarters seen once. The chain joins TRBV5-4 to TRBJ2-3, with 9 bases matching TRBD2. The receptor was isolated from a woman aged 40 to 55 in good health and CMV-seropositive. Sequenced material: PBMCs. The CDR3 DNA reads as TGTGCCAGCAGCTTGAAGCGGGAGGTGAAAGATACGCAGTATTTT. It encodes CASSLKREVKDTQYF. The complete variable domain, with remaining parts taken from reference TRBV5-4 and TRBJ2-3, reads ETGVTQSPTHLIKTRGQQVTLRCSSQSGHNTVSWYQQALGQGPQFIFQYYREEENGRGNFPPRFSGLQFPNYSSELNVNALELDDSALYLCASSLKREVKDTQYFGPGTRLTVL.